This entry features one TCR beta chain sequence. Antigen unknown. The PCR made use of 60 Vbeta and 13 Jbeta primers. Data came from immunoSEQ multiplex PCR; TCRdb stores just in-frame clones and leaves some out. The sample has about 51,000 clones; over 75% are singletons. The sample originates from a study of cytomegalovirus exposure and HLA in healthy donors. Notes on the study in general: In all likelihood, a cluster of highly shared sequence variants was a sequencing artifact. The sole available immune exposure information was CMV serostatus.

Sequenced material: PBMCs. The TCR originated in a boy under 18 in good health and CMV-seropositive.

In nucleotides, the CDR3 is TGTGCCAGCAGCAACGCAGGACAGTTAAAAGAGACCCAGTACTTC. Its protein is CASSNAGQLKETQYF. The rearrangement uses TRBV5-4 and TRBJ2-5; D is perhaps TRBD1 (6 bases). Trimming stripped 4 bases from V and 3 bases from J, with 16 bases between. The CDR3 runs 15 residues. Germline values: CDR1 SGHNT, CDR2 YYREEE (reference sequence).